The 32 T cell receptor beta chains below come from one sample, sequenced in a study of blood T cell repertoires in COVID-19. Only in-frame clones appear in the TCRdb table, and some are missing; sequencing was by immunoSEQ multiplex PCR. Of roughly 30,000 clones in the sample, over 75% were seen once. Sequences were obtained from peripheral blood. The receptors were sampled from a human donor in a cohort sampled during active COVID-19.

The chain couples TRBV27 to TRBJ2-7, with TRBD1 matching over 8 bases. In germline, CDR1 is MNHEY, CDR2 SMNVEV (reference sequence). There are 15 residues in the CDR3. Trimming took 5 bases from V and 3 from J; bases not matched to a gene: 9. The CDR3 sequence: CASSLGAGGNYEQYF. The CDR3 nucleotides read TGTGCCAGCAGTCTCGGAGCAGGGGGCAACTACGAGCAGTACTTC.

The chain recombines TRBV2 with TRBJ2-2; D might be TRBD2 (7 bases). Trimming pared 5 bases from V and 3 bases from J, leaving 13 bases between. This CDR3 comprises 15 residues. CDR1 and CDR2 from the germline V gene are SNHLY and FYNNEI. The CDR3 bases are TGTGCCAGCAGTAGGCGGGGGCCCCACACCGGGGAGCTGTTTTTT. This encodes CASSRRGPHTGELFF.

The CDR3 loop is CASSQGGWETQYF. In DNA form, the CDR3 reads TGTGCCAGCAGCCAGGGAGGTTGGGAGACCCAGTACTTC. V usage is TRBV3-1 (or the pseudogene TRBV3-2) and J usage is TRBJ2-5; tentative D call: TRBD2 (6 bases). V shed 3 bases and J shed 5 bases, with 10 bases lying between them. The germline V gene has CDR1 LGHDT and CDR2 YNNKEL (reference sequence). CDR3 length: 13 residues.

The V and J genes are TRBV6-5 and TRBJ1-6, with 7 positions matching TRBD1. Trimming took 6 bases from V and 6 from J; bases not matched to a gene: 2. Germline V gives CDR1 MNHEY, CDR2 SVGAGI. There are 13 residues in the CDR3. Written as DNA, the CDR3 is TGTGCCAGCAGGGGACAGATTAATTCACCCCTCCACTTT. Protein product: CASRGQINSPLHF.

V and J are TRBV5-6 and TRBJ1-6; TRBD1 might be the D (5 bases). This CDR3 spans 14 amino acids. The germline V and J ends were trimmed by 5 bases and 9 bases, with 15 bases remaining between them. Germline CDR1 SGHDT, CDR2 YYEEEE. CDR3 nucleotides: TGTGCCAGCAGGTGGGGGGTGAACGGTTCACCCCTCCACTTT. This sequence encodes CASRWGVNGSPLHF.

The rearrangement links TRBV7-2 to TRBJ1-5; D is uncertain. Trimming stripped 0 bases from V and 11 bases from J, with 14 bases between. The CDR3 contains 14 residues. The germline V gene has CDR1 SGHTA and CDR2 FQGNSA. CDR3 residues: CASSLAGSPRTQHF. The CDR3 DNA follows: TGTGCCAGCAGCTTAGCGGGCTCACCCCGAACCCAGCATTTT.

The V and J genes are TRBV7-9 and TRBJ1-6, with 9 bases matching TRBD1. CDR1 and CDR2 from the germline V gene are SEHNR and FQNEAQ (reference sequence). The CDR3 covers 15 residues. V trimming: 5 bases; J trimming: 5 bases; junction bases outside the gene matches: 4. CDR3 sequence: CASSLRDRDNSPLHF. CDR3 in DNA: TGTGCCAGCAGCCTCCGGGACAGGGATAATTCACCCCTCCACTTT.

This clone was picked up one time. The chain carries TRBV24-1 and TRBJ2-2; D not resolved. This CDR3 has 14 amino acids. V lost 5 bases to trimming and J lost 1 base, with 7 bases between them. The V gene's germline CDR1 is KGHDR and CDR2 SFDVKD. In nucleotides, the CDR3 is TGTGCCACCAGTGGGGCAGGGAACACCGGGGAGCTGTTTTTT. Amino acids: CATSGAGNTGELFF.

The chain joins TRBV7-3 to TRBJ2-1, with 8 bases that match TRBD2. Per germline, CDR1 SGHTA and CDR2 FQGTGA. V lost 2 bases to trimming and J lost 5 bases; unmatched junction nucleotides: 2. This CDR3 comprises 14 residues. The CDR3 reads CASSLAGGDNEQFF. The CDR3 nucleotides are TGTGCCAGCAGCTTAGCGGGGGGAGACAATGAGCAGTTCTTC. The variable domain in full, with the rest retrieved from reference TRBV7-3 and TRBJ2-1, is GAGVSQTPSNKVTEKGKYVELRCDPISGHTALYWYRQSLGQGPEFLIYFQGTGAADDSGLPNDRFFAVRPEGSVSTLKIQRTERGDSAVYLCASSLAGGDNEQFFGPGTRLTVL.

The V gene is TRBV4-1, the J gene TRBJ2-3; 10 bases are shared with TRBD2. In germline, CDR1 is MGHRA, CDR2 YSYEKL. The ends lost 3 bases at V and 5 bases at J; junction bases unmatched: 11. CDR3 length: 17 residues. Here the CDR3 reads CASSQTGASGGRDTQYF. Here the CDR3 DNA reads TGCGCCAGCAGCCAGACTGGAGCTAGCGGGGGCCGAGATACGCAGTATTTT.

V usage is TRBV18 and J usage is TRBJ2-7; D might be TRBD1 (5 bases). V was trimmed by 2 bases and J by 7 bases, leaving 12 bases between them. CDR3 length: 13 residues. Germline-derived CDR1 and CDR2 are KGHSH and LQKENI. The CDR3 loop reads CASSPALRQEQYF. CDR3 bases: TGTGCCAGCTCACCAGCTTTAAGACAGGAGCAGTACTTC. Together with reference TRBV18 and TRBJ2-7, the CDR3 gives the full variable domain: NAGVMQNPRHLVRRRGQEARLRCSPMKGHSHVYWYRQLPEEGLKFMVYLQKENIIDESGMPKERFSAEFPKEGPSILRIQQVVRGDSAAYFCASSPALRQEQYFGPGTRLTVT.

J is TRBJ1-1 and V is TRBV7-9; TRBD1 is a possible D gene (5 bases). CDR3 size: 14 residues. The V end lost 4 bases, the J end lost 3 bases, and 12 bases lay between the germline ends. CDR1 is SEHNR and CDR2 is FQNEAQ in the germline V gene (reference sequence). The CDR3 DNA sequence: TGTGCCAGCAGCTCGACAGAGGCGGACACTGAAGCTTTCTTT. This codes for CASSSTEADTEAFF.

V gene TRBV5-6 combines with J gene TRBJ1-5, with TRBD1 as a possible D gene (6 bases). The CDR3 has 15 amino acids. Germline V lookup: CDR1 SGHDT, CDR2 YYEEEE. The germline V and J ends were trimmed by 5 bases and 6 bases, with 18 bases remaining between them. The CDR3 DNA sequence: TGTGCCAGCAGTAGGTGGGGGGGCGCAGGTCAGCCCCAGCATTTT. Amino acid sequence: CASSRWGGAGQPQHF.

DNA for the CDR3: TGCGCCAGCAGTCGAGGGGGCCCGTACGAGCAGTACTTC. Protein product: CASSRGGPYEQYF. The chain has TRBV5-1 and TRBJ2-7, with 7 bases matching TRBD1. The ends lost 5 bases at V and 4 bases at J; junction bases unmatched: 6. The germline V gene encodes CDR1 SGHRS and CDR2 YFSETQ. This CDR3 contains 13 residues.

The genes are TRBV7-9 and TRBJ1-2; weak D call: TRBD1 (6 bases). CDR1 and CDR2 from the germline V gene are SEHNR and FQNEAQ (reference sequence). The CDR3 runs 15 residues. The ends were cut back, 5 bases at V and 4 bases at J, with 17 bases in the middle. The CDR3 DNA follows: TGTGCCAGCAGCCGTGGGACAACGGCACTCTATGGCTACACCTTC. This translates into CASSRGTTALYGYTF.

The gene calls are TRBV3-1 (or the pseudogene TRBV3-2) and TRBJ1-2, with 7 positions matching TRBD1. The ends lost 2 bases at V and 4 bases at J; junction bases unmatched: 7. Germline V gene sequence: CDR1 LGHDT, CDR2 YNNKEL (reference sequence). The length of the CDR3 is 15 residues. CDR3 loop: CASSQWERDSYGYTF. In nucleotides, the CDR3 is TGTGCCAGCAGCCAATGGGAACGGGACAGCTATGGCTACACCTTC.

V and J are TRBV4-1 and TRBJ1-4; 9 positions match TRBD1. The CDR3 consists of 15 residues. Germline CDR1 MGHRA, CDR2 YSYEKL. V shed 4 bases and J 7 bases; nucleotides not matched to a gene: 7. The CDR3 here is CASSLTGTGIEKLFF. The CDR3 coding sequence is TGCGCCAGCAGCCTCACCGGGACAGGGATTGAAAAACTGTTTTTT.

V is TRBV7-9 and J is TRBJ2-7, with D uncertain. CDR3 size: 11 residues. With 4 bases removed from V and 3 bases from J, the gap between germline ends came to 4 bases. Germline assignment: CDR1 SEHNR and CDR2 FQNEAQ (reference sequence). CDR3 in amino acids: CASSSYYEQYF. For the CDR3, the DNA is TGTGCCAGCAGCTCGTACTACGAGCAGTACTTC.

The gene calls are TRBV7-9 and TRBJ1-1, with TRBD1 matching over 7 bases. Germline V CDR1 and CDR2: SEHNR, FQNEAQ (reference sequence). The CDR3 extends over 12 amino acids. The V segment lost 5 bases and the J segment 7 bases; nucleotides outside the gene matches: 4. The CDR3 nucleotides read TGTGCCAGCAGCCCGACAGGGAGTGAAGCTTTCTTT. This encodes CASSPTGSEAFF.

The chain uses TRBV5-1 and TRBJ1-1; D uncertain. This CDR3 is built from 13 residues. The V gene's germline CDR1 is SGHRS and CDR2 YFSETQ. V was pared by 1 base and J by 0 bases, with 4 bases between. The CDR3 loop reads CASSLHMNTEAFF. Here the CDR3 DNA reads TGCGCCAGCAGCTTGCACATGAACACTGAAGCTTTCTTT.

The rearrangement links TRBV27 to TRBJ2-7; D may be TRBD2 (6 bases). CDR1 and CDR2 (germline): MNHEY, SMNVEV (reference sequence). Between the trimmed V and J ends, which lost 1 base and 0 bases, there was a span of 13 bases. This CDR3 has 16 amino acids. The CDR3 coding sequence is TGTGCCAGCAGTTTATATCGGGACTGGAGCTCCTACGAGCAGTACTTC. This translates into CASSLYRDWSSYEQYF.

The chain has TRBV5-5 and TRBJ1-3; D is undetermined. Germline values: CDR1 SGHKS, CDR2 YYEKEE (reference sequence). There are 14 residues in the CDR3. The germline V and J ends were trimmed by 0 bases and 0 bases, with 4 bases remaining between them. The CDR3: CASSLVLSGNTIYF. DNA for the CDR3: TGTGCCAGCAGCTTGGTCCTCTCTGGAAACACCATATATTTT.

This rearrangement joins TRBV7-9 to TRBJ2-7, with D maybe TRBD1 (5 bases). The V and J ends lost 4 bases and 0 bases respectively, with 10 bases between them. CDR1 SEHNR and CDR2 FQNEAQ come from the germline V gene (reference sequence). The length of the CDR3 is 14 residues. The CDR3 bases are TGTGCCAGCAGCTCGACAGTAAGCTCCTACGAGCAGTACTTC. It is translated as CASSSTVSSYEQYF. The entire variable domain, with the rest obtained from reference TRBV7-9 and TRBJ2-7, is as follows: DTGVSQNPRHKITKRGQNVTFRCDPISEHNRLYWYRQTLGQGPEFLTYFQNEAQLEKSRLLSDRFSAERPKGSFSTLEIQRTEQGDSAMYLCASSSTVSSYEQYFGPGTRLTVT.

The chain employs TRBV28 and TRBJ2-1; 9 bases are shared with TRBD1. This CDR3 contains 13 residues. The V gene's germline CDR1 is MDHEN and CDR2 SYDVKM. The trim removed 8 bases at V and 5 bases at J, leaving 4 bases unmatched. The DNA for the CDR3 is TGTGCCAGCGGGACAGGGTTCAACAATGAGCAGTTCTTC. Its protein product is CASGTGFNNEQFF.

This chain connects TRBV7-3 to TRBJ1-5; unclear D gene. Trimming removed 1 base at V and 5 bases at J, with 9 bases between. Germline lookup yields CDR1 SGHTA and CDR2 FQGTGA. The CDR3 totals 14 residues. The CDR3 nucleotides read TGTGCCAGCAGCTTAAAGGGAGGCGATCAGCCCCAGCATTTT. Amino acid sequence: CASSLKGGDQPQHF.

The CDR3 sequence is CASSQVRTGNTGELFF. In nucleotides, the CDR3 is TGTGCCAGCAGCCAAGTTCGGACAGGGAACACCGGGGAGCTGTTTTTT. The chain has TRBV3-1 (or the pseudogene TRBV3-2) and TRBJ2-2, with 7 bases fitting TRBD1. This CDR3 contains 16 residues. Germline V lookup: CDR1 LGHDT, CDR2 YNNKEL (reference sequence). V shed 1 base and J 1 base; nucleotides not matched to a gene: 3.

The chain recombines TRBV7-9 with TRBJ2-5; 7 nucleotides match TRBD1. V trimming: 7 bases; J trimming: 5 bases; junction bases outside the gene matches: 7. The CDR3 runs to 13 residues. Germline CDR1 is SEHNR and CDR2 is FQNEAQ (reference sequence). The CDR3, as DNA: TGTGCCAGCACCTCGAGGGGGCCGGAGACCCAGTACTTC. It is translated as CASTSRGPETQYF.

The rearrangement joins TRBV19 to TRBJ1-2, with TRBD1 as a possible D gene (5 bases). The V gene's germline CDR1 is LNHDA and CDR2 SQIVND (reference sequence). The CDR3 is 13 amino acids. V lost 8 bases, J lost 6 bases, and 16 bases lay in between. CDR3: CASSPVGGNGYTF. CDR3 nucleotides: TGTGCCAGTTCTCCGGTGGGGGGGAATGGCTACACCTTC.

This chain connects TRBV19 to TRBJ2-2; D is possibly TRBD2 (5 bases). This CDR3 has 15 residues. The V end lost 8 bases, the J end lost 3 bases, and 16 bases lay between the germline ends. The germline CDR1 and CDR2 sequences are LNHDA and SQIVND (reference sequence). CDR3 in amino acids: CASFPGSGYTGELFF. DNA for the CDR3: TGTGCCAGTTTTCCGGGGAGCGGCTACACCGGGGAGCTGTTTTTT.

The V call is TRBV7-8, the J call TRBJ2-3, with 9 bases identical to TRBD1. Per germline, CDR1 SGHVS and CDR2 FQNEAQ. The CDR3 is made up of 15 amino acids. J was trimmed by 1 base and V by 4 bases; bases with no gene match: 3. The CDR3 is CASSSWDRGTDTQYF. The CDR3 DNA follows: TGTGCCAGCAGCTCTTGGGACAGGGGCACAGATACGCAGTATTTT.

The V gene is TRBV2, the J gene TRBJ1-4, with 10 nucleotides matching TRBD1. This CDR3 is 16 amino acids long. The J segment lost 8 bases and the V segment lost 5 bases, leaving 11 bases of the junction unmatched. Germline V lookup: CDR1 SNHLY, CDR2 FYNNEI. This CDR3 is CASSFDRGRGWEKLFF. CDR3 nucleotides: TGTGCCAGCAGTTTCGACAGGGGGCGGGGTTGGGAAAAACTGTTTTTT.

This chain joins TRBV19 and TRBJ2-1, with unresolved D. The germline V gene has CDR1 LNHDA and CDR2 SQIVND (reference sequence). The CDR3 covers 13 residues. V lost 4 bases to trimming and J lost 4 bases, with 8 bases between them. The CDR3 spells CASSTRSYNEQFF. In DNA, the CDR3 is TGTGCCAGTAGTACTCGCAGTTACAATGAGCAGTTCTTC. Supplemented by reference TRBV19 and TRBJ2-1, the full variable domain reads DGGITQSPKYLFRKEGQNVTLSCEQNLNHDAMYWYRQDPGQGLRLIYYSQIVNDFQKGDIAEGYSVSREKKESFPLTVTSAQKNPTAFYLCASSTRSYNEQFFGPGTRLTVL.